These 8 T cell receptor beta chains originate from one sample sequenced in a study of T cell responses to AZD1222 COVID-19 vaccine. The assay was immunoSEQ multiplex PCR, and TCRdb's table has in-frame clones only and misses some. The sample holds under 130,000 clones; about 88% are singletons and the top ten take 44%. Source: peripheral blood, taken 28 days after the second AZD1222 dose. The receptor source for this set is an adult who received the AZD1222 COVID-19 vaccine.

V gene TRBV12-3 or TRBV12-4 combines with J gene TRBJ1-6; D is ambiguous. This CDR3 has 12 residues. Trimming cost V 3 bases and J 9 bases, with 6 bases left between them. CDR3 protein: CASSFLGSPLHF. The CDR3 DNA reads TGTGCCAGCAGTTTTCTTGGTTCACCCCTCCACTTT.

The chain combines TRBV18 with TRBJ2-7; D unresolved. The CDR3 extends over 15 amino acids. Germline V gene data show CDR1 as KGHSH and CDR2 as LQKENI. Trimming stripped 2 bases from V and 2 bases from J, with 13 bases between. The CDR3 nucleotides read TGTGCCAGCTCACCAATAGGACCTAGAGCCTACGAGCAGTACTTC. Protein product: CASSPIGPRAYEQYF.

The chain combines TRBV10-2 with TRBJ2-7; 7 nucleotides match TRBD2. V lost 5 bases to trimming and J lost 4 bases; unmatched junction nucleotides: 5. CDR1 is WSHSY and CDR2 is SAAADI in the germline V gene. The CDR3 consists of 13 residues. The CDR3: CASSLAGGYEQYF. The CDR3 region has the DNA TGCGCCAGCAGTTTAGCGGGCGGATACGAGCAGTACTTC.

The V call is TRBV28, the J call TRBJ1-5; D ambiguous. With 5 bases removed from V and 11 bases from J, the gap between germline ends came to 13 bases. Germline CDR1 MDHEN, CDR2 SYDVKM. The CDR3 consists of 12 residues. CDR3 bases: TGTGCCAGCAGTCTCAGAACGAAGTCCCAGCATTTT. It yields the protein CASSLRTKSQHF. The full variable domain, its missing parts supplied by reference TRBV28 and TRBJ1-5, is DVKVTQSSRYLVKRTGEKVFLECVQDMDHENMFWYRQDPGLGLRLIYFSYDVKMKEKGDIPEGYSVSREKKERFSLILESASTNQTSMYLCASSLRTKSQHFGDGTRLSIL.

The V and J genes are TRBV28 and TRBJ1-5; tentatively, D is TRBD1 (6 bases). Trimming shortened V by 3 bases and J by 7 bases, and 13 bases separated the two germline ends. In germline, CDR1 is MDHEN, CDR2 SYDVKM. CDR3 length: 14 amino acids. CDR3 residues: CASSLARGGQPQHF. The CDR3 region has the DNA TGTGCCAGCAGTTTGGCCAGGGGAGGACAGCCCCAGCATTTT.

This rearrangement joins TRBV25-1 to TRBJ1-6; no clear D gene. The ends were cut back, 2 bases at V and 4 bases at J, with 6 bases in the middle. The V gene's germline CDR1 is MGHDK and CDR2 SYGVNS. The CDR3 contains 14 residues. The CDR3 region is CASSETTYNSPLHF. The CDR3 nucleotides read TGTGCCAGCAGTGAAACAACTTATAATTCACCCCTCCACTTT.

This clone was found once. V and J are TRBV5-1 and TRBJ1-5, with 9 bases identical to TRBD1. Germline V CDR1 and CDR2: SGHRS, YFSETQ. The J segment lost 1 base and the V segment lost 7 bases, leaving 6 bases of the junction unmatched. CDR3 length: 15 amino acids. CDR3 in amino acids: CASSRTGESNQPQHF. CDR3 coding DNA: TGCGCCAGCTCTCGGACAGGGGAAAGCAATCAGCCCCAGCATTTT.

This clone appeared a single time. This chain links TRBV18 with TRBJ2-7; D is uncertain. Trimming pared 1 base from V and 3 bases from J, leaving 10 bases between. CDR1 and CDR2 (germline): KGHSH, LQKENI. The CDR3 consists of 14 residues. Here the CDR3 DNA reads TGTGCCAGCTCACCACGTAACACGGACTACGAGCAGTACTTC. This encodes CASSPRNTDYEQYF.